This T cell receptor beta chain was found in a study of shared clonotypes between healthy human individuals. Study-level results: Generation probabilities were higher for clonotypes shared across all four sorted-subset donors than for unshared ones.

Worth noting for this clone: Its antigen is as yet unknown.

Clones were read by immunoSEQ multiplex PCR, and TCRdb kept only the in-frame ones, dropping some. Of around 2.5 million clones listed, 80% to 95% are singletons. Trimming took off 1 base at V and 8 bases at J, with 14 bases between the two ends. Germline CDR1 reads SGHDT; CDR2 reads YYEEEE. The CDR3 extends over 14 amino acids. The TCR comes from a man younger than 35 in good health. Some clones in this sample may be carry-over from other donors' samples. Source material: naive CD4+ T cells from PBMCs. Subset here: CD45RA+ positively selected. The chain employs TRBV5-6 and TRBJ2-3; D might be TRBD1 or TRBD2, each matching 5 bases. CDR3 residues: CASSLLAEGPTQYF. CDR3 DNA: TGTGCCAGCAGCTTGCTGGCAGAGGGGCCTACGCAGTATTTT.